This TCR beta chain was documented in a study of cytomegalovirus exposure and HLA in healthy donors. Study outcomes and limitations: The authors later found TCR association rates varying by HLA locus, with DRB1 most and HLA-C fewest.

PCR was performed using 60 Vbeta and 13 Jbeta primers. Profiling relied on immunoSEQ multiplex PCR, and the TCRdb table lists in-frame clones only, not all of them. This sample has 130,000 to 150,000 clones, with about 82% found just once. V dropped 1 base and J dropped 4 bases, with 8 bases sitting between them. CDR3 length: 13 residues. The germline gives CDR1 SGHVS, CDR2 FQNEAQ. The table lists this clone with a count of one. Its target is not known. This sequence was found in a man between 25 and 39 years old in good health and CMV-seronegative. Source material: PBMCs. This sequence joins TRBV7-8 and TRBJ2-7; no firm D call. In DNA form, the CDR3 reads TGTGCCAGCAGCTTAGGTTTCGTGTACGAGCAGTACTTC. Residues: CASSLGFVYEQYF.